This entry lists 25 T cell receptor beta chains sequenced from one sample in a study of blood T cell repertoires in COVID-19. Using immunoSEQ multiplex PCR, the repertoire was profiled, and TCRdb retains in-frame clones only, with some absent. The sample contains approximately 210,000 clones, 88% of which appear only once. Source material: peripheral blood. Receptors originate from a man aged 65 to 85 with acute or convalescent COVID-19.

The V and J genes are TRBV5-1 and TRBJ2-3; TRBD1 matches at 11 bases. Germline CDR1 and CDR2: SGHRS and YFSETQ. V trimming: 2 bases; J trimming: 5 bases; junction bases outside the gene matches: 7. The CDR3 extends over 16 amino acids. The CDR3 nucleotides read TGCGCCAGCAGCTTCCCTGGACAGGGGGCCGTAGATACGCAGTATTTT. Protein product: CASSFPGQGAVDTQYF.

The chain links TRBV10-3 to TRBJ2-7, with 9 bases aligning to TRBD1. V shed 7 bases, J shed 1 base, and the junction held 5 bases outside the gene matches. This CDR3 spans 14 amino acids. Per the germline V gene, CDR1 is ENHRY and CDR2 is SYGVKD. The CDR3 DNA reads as TGTGCCATCACCCCGACAGGGGGATCCTACGAGCAGTACTTC. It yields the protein CAITPTGGSYEQYF.

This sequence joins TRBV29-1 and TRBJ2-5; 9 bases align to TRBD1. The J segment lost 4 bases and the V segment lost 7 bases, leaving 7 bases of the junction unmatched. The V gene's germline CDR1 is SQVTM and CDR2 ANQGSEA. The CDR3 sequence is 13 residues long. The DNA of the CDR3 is TGCAGCGGGGACAGGGTGATAGGAGAGACCCAGTACTTC. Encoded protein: CSGDRVIGETQYF.

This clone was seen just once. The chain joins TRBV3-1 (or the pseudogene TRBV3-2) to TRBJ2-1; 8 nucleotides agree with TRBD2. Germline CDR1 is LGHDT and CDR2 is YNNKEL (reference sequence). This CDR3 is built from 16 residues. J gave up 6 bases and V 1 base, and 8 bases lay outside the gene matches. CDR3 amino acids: CASSQGVGRARNEQFF. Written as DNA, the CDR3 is TGTGCCAGCAGCCAAGGAGTCGGGAGGGCCCGCAATGAGCAGTTCTTC.

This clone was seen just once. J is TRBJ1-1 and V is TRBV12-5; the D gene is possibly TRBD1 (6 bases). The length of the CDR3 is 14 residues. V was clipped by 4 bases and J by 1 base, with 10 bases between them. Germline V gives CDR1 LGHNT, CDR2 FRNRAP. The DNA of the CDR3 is TGTGCTAGTGGTTCGGGACACAGGAACACTGAAGCTTTCTTT. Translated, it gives CASGSGHRNTEAFF.

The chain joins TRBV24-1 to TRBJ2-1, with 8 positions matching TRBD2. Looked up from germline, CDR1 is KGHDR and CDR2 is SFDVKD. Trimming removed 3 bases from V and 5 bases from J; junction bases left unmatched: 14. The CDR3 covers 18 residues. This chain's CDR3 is CATSDPLGNSGTHNEQFF. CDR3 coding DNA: TGTGCCACCAGTGATCCTCTAGGGAATAGCGGGACCCACAATGAGCAGTTCTTC.

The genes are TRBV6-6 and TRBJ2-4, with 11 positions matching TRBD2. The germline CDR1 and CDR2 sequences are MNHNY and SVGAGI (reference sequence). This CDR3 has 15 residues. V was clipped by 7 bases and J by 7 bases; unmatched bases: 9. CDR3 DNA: TGTGCCAGCATGGGGCTAGCGGGAGGAGGGAACATTCAGTACTTC. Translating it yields CASMGLAGGGNIQYF.

The CDR3 loop is CASSLWAQNTEAFF. CDR3 sequence (DNA): TGCGCCAGCAGCTTATGGGCCCAGAACACTGAAGCTTTCTTT. The chain has TRBV5-1 and TRBJ1-1; D ambiguous. CDR1 is SGHRS, CDR2 YFSETQ, per germline. V was cut by 2 bases and J by 1 base, with 9 bases left in between. The CDR3 contains 14 residues.

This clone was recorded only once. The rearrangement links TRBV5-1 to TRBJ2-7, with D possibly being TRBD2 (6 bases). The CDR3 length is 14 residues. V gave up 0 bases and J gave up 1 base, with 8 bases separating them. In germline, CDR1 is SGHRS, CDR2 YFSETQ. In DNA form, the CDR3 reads TGCGCCAGCAGCTTGGGACTAGGTTCCTACGAGCAGTACTTC. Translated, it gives CASSLGLGSYEQYF. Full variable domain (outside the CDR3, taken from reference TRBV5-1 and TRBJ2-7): KAGVTQTPRYLIKTRGQQVTLSCSPISGHRSVSWYQQTPGQGLQFLFEYFSETQRNKGNFPGRFSGRQFSNSRSEMNVSTLELGDSALYLCASSLGLGSYEQYFGPGTRLTVT.

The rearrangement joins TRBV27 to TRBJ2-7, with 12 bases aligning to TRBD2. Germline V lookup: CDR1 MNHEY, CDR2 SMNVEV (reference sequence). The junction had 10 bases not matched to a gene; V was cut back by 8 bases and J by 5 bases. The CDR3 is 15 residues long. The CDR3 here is CASGLAGGPSNEQYF. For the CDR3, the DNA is TGTGCCAGCGGCCTAGCGGGAGGGCCTTCCAACGAGCAGTACTTC.

CDR3 bases: TGCGCCAGCAGCTCCTCAGCGGGAGGTTATGATGAGCAGTTCTTC. This encodes CASSSSAGGYDEQFF. This chain links TRBV5-1 with TRBJ2-1; 9 bases line up with TRBD2. The V gene's germline CDR1 is SGHRS and CDR2 YFSETQ. Trimming at V came to 3 bases and at J to 8 bases, leaving 9 bases not matched to a gene. The CDR3 loop spans 15 amino acids.

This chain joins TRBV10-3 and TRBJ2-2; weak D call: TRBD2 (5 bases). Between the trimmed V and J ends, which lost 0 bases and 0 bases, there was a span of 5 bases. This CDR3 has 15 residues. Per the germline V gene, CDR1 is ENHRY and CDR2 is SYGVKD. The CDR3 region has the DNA TGTGCCATCAGTGAGTCGAGGGCGAACACCGGGGAGCTGTTTTTT. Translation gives CAISESRANTGELFF.

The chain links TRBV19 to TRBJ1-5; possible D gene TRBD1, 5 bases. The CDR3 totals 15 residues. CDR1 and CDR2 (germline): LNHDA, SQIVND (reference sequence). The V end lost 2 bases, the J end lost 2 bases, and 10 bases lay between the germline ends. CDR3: CASSIRGVRNQPQHF. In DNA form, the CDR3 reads TGTGCCAGTAGTATAAGGGGTGTCCGCAATCAGCCCCAGCATTTT.

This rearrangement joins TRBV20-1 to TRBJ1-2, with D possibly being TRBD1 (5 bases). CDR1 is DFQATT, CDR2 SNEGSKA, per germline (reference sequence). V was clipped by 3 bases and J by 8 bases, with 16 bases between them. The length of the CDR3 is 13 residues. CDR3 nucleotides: TGCAGTGCTAGTGGAAGGGGTAGTTTAGGCTACACCTTC. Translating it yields CSASGRGSLGYTF.

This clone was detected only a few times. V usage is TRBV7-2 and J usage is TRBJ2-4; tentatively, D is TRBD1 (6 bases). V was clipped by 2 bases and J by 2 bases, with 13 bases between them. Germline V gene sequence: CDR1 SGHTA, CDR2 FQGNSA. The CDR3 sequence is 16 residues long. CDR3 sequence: CASSLPTGSTKNIQYF. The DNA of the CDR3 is TGTGCCAGCAGCTTACCAACAGGGAGTACCAAAAACATTCAGTACTTC.

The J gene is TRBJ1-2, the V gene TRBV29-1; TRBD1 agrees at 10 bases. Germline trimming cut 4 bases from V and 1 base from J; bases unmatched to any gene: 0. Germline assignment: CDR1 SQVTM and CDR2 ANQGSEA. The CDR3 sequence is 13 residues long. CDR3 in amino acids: CSVGDRGNYGYTF. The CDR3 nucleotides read TGCAGCGTTGGGGACAGGGGTAACTATGGCTACACCTTC.

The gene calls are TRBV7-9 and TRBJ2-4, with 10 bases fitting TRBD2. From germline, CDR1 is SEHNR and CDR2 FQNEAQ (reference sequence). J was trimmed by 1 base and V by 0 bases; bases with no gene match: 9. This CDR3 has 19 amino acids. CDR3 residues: CASSLARVAGGSAKNIQYF. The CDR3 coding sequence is TGTGCCAGCAGCTTAGCGAGGGTAGCGGGAGGATCTGCCAAAAACATTCAGTACTTC.

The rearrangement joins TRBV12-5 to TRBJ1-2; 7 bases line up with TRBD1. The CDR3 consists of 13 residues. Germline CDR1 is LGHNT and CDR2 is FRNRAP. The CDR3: CALWDSFTEGYTF. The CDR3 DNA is TGTGCGCTGTGGGACAGTTTCACGGAGGGCTACACCTTC.

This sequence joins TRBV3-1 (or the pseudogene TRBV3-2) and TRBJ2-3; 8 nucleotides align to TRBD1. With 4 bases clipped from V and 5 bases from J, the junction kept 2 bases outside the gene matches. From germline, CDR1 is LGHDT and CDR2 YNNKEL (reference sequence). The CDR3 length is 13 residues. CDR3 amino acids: CASSPGGRDTQYF. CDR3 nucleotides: TGTGCCAGCAGCCCAGGGGGCAGAGATACGCAGTATTTT.

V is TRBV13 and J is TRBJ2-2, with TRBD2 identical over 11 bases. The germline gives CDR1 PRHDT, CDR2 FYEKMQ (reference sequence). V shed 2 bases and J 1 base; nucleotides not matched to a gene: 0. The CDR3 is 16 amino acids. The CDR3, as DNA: TGTGCCAGCAGCTTACTAGCGGGAGGGAACACCGGGGAGCTGTTTTTT. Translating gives CASSLLAGGNTGELFF.

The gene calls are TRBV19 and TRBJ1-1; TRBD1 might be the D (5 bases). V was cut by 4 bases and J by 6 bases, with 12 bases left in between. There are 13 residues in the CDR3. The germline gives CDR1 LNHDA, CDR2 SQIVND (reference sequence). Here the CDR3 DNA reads TGTGCCAGTAGTAGTACAGGTACCCCTGAAGCTTTCTTT. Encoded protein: CASSSTGTPEAFF.

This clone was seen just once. The CDR3 DNA sequence: TGTGCCACCGGGACTAGCGGGAGTAATGAGCAGTTCTTC. It specifies CATGTSGSNEQFF. The chain employs TRBV11-3 and TRBJ2-1, with 14 positions matching TRBD2. CDR1 and CDR2 (germline): SGHNT, YENEEA. With V trimmed by 10 bases and J by 7 bases, 3 bases remained unmatched. The CDR3 runs to 13 residues.

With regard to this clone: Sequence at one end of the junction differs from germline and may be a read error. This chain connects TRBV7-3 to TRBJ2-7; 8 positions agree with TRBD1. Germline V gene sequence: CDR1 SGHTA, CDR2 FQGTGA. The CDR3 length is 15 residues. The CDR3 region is CASSVTGTGHYEQYF. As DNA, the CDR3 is TGTGCCAGCAGCGTAACCGGGACAGGCCACTACGAGCAGTACTTC.

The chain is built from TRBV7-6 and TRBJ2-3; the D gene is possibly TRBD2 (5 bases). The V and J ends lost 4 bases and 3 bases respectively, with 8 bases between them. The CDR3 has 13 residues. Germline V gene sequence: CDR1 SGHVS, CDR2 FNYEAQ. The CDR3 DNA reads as TGTGCCAGCAGCTATGGGAGTACAGATACGCAGTATTTT. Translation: CASSYGSTDTQYF.

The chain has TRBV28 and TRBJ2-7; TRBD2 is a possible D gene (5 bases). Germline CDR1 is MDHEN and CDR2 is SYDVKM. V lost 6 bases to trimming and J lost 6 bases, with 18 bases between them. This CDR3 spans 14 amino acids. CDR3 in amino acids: CASSPGSPRAEQYF. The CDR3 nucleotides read TGTGCCAGCAGCCCGGGGTCCCCACGGGCCGAGCAGTACTTC.